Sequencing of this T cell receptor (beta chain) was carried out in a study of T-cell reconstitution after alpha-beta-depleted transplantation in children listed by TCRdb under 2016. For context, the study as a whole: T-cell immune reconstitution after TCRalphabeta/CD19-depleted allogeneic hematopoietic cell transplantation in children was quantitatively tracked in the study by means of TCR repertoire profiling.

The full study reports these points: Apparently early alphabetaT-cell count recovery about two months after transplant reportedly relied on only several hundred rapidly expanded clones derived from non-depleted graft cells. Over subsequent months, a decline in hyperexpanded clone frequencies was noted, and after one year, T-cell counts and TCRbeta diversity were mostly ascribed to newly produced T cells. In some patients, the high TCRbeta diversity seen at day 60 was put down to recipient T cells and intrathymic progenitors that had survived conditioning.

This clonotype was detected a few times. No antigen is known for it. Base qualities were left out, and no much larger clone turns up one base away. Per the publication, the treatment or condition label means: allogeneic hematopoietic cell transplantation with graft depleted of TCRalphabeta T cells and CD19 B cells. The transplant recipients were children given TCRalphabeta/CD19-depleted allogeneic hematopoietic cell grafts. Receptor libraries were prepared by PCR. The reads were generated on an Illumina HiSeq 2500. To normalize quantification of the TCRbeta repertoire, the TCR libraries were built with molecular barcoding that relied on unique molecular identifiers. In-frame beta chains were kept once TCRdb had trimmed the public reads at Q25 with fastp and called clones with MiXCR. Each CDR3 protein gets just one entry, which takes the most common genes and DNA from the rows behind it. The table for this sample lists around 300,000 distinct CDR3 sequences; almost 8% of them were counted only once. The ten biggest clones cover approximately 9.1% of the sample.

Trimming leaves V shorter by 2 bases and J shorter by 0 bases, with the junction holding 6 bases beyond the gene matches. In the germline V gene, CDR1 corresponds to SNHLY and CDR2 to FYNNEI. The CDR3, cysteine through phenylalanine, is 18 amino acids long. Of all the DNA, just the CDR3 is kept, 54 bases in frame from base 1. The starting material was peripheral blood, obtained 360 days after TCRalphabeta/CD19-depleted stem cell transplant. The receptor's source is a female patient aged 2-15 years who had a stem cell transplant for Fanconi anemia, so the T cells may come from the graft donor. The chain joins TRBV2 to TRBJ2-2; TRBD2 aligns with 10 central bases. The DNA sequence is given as TGTGCCAGCAGTGAAATAGCGGGGGGTTCTTCGAACACCGGGGAGCTGTTTTTT. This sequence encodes CASSEIAGGSSNTGELFF.